The TCR beta chain under discussion was sequenced for a study of cytomegalovirus exposure and HLA in healthy donors. Points from the study as a whole: The authors reported that TCR beta sequences could predict HLA-A and HLA-B alleles. These predictions were accurate for most subjects in the first cohort. Highly shared variants forming one cluster were likely a sequencing artifact. A later analysis linked a missense variant in DCLRE1C to the trimming of TCR beta V and J genes.

About this clone itself: Its specificity is unknown.

The study ran its PCR with 60 Vbeta and 13 Jbeta primers. Assay used: immunoSEQ multiplex PCR; TCRdb lists only in-frame clones, some missing. Of approximately 120,000 clones in the sample, about 86% are singletons; the top ten hold roughly 2.2%. The ends lost 10 bases at V and 3 bases at J; junction bases unmatched: 11. This CDR3 contains 14 residues. The germline CDR1 and CDR2 sequences are ENHRY and SYGVKD. This chain connects TRBV10-3 to TRBJ2-7; 8 bases are shared with TRBD2. The sequencing input was PBMCs. The sequence was obtained from a woman in her 30s in good health and CMV-seronegative. CDR3 bases: TGTGCCACCAGACCCCCCGGGACTAGCTACGAGCAGTACTTC. It codes for CATRPPGTSYEQYF.